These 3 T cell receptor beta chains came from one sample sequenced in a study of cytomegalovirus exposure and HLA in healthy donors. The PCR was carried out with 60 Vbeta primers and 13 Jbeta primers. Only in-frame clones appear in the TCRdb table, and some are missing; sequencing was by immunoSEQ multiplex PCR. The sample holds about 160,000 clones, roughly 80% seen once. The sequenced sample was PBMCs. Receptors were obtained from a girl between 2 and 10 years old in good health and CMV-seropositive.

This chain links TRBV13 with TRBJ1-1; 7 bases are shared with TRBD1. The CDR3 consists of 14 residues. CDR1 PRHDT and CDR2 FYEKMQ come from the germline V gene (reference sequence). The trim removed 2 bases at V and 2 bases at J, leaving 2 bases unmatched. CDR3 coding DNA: TGTGCCAGCAGCTTACAGGGGGGAAACACTGAAGCTTTCTTT. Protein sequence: CASSLQGGNTEAFF.

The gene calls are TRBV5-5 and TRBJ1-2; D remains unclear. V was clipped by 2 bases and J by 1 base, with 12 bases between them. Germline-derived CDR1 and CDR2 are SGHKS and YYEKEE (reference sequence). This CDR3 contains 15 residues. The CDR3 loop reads CASSLIFELNYGYTF. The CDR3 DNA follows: TGTGCCAGCAGCTTAATATTCGAGCTTAACTATGGCTACACCTTC.

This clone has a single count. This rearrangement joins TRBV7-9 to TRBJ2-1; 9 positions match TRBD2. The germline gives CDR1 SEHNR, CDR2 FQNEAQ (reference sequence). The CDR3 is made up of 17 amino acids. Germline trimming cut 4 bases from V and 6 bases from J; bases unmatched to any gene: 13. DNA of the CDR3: TGTGCCAGCAGCTCCCTTGGGGGCGGGAGGGCTGGCAATGAGCAGTTCTTC. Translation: CASSSLGGGRAGNEQFF. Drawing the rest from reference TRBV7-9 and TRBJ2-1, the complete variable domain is DTGVSQNPRHKITKRGQNVTFRCDPISEHNRLYWYRQTLGQGPEFLTYFQNEAQLEKSRLLSDRFSAERPKGSFSTLEIQRTEQGDSAMYLCASSSLGGGRAGNEQFFGPGTRLTVL.